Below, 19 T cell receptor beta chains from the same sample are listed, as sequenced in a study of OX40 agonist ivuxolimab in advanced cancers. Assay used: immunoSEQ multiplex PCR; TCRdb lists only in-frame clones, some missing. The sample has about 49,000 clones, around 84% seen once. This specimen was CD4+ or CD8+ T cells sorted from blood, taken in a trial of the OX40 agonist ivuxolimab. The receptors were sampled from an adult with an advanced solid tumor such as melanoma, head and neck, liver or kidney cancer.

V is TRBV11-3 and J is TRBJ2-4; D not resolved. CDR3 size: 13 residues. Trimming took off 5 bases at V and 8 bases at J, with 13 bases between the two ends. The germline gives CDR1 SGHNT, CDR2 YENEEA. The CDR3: CASSPTSRDIQYF. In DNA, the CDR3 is TGTGCCAGCAGCCCCACTTCCCGGGACATTCAGTACTTC.

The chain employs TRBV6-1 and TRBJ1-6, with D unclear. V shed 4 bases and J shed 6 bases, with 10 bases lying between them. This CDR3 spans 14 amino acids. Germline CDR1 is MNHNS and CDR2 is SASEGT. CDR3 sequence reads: CASSADYSNSPLHF. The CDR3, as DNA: TGTGCCAGCAGTGCCGACTATTCTAATTCACCCCTCCACTTT.

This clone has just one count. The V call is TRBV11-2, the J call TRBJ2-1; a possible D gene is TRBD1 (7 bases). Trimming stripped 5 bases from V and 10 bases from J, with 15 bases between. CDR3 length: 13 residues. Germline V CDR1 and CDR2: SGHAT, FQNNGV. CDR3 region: CASSHGGGGEQFF. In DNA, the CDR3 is TGTGCCAGCAGCCACGGAGGGGGCGGGGAGCAGTTCTTC.

The CDR3 DNA follows: TGTGCCAGCAGTTTTCTTGCAACTAATGAAAAACTGTTTTTT. It specifies CASSFLATNEKLFF. This sequence joins TRBV27 and TRBJ1-4, with unresolved D. Germline CDR1 reads MNHEY; CDR2 reads SMNVEV (reference sequence). This CDR3 has 14 amino acids. Deletions cut 3 bases from V and 0 bases from J, with 5 bases between.

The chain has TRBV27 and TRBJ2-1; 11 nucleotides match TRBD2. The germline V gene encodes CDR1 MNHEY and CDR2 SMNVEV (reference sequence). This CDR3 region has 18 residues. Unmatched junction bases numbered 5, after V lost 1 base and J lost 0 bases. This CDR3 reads CASSLYRTSGSSYNEQFF. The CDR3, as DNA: TGTGCCAGCAGTTTATATAGAACTAGCGGGAGCTCCTACAATGAGCAGTTCTTC.

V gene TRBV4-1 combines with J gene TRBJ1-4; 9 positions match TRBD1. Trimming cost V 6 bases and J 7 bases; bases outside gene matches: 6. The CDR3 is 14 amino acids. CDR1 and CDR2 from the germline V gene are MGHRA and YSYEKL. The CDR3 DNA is TGCGCCAGCAGTCCCGGGACAGGGCGTGAAAAACTGTTTTTT. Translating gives CASSPGTGREKLFF.

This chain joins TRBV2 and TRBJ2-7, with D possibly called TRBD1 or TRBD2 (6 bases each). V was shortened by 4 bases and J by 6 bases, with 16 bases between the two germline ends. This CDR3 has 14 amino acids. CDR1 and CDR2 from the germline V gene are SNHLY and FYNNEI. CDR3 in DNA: TGTGCCAGCAGTGCTAGGACAGCGGGCTCCGAGCAGTACTTC. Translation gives CASSARTAGSEQYF.

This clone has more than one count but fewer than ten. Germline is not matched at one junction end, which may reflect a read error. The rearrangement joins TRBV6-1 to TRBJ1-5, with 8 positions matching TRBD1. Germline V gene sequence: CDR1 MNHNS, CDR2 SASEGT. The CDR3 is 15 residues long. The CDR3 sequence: CASSEWTGSSQPQHF. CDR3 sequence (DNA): TGTGCCAGCAGTGAATGGACAGGGAGCAGTCAGCCCCAGCATTTT.

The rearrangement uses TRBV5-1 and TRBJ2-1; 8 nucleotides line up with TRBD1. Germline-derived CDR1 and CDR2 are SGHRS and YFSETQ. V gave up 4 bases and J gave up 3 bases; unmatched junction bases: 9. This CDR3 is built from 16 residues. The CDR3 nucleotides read TGCGCCAGCAGCCCTATAAACAGGGGGGTCTACAATGAGCAGTTCTTC. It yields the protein CASSPINRGVYNEQFF.

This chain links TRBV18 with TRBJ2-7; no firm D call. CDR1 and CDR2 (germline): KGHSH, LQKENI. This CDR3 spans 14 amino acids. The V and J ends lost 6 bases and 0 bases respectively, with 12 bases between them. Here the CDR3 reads CASSPNPSSYEQYF. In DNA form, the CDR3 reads TGTGCCAGCTCTCCCAATCCCAGCTCCTACGAGCAGTACTTC.

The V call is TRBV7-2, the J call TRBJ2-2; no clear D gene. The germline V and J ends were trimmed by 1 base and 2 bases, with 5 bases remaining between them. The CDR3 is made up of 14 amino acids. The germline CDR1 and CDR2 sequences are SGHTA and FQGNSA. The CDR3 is CASSLGANTGELFF. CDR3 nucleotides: TGTGCCAGCAGCTTAGGGGCCAACACCGGGGAGCTGTTTTTT.

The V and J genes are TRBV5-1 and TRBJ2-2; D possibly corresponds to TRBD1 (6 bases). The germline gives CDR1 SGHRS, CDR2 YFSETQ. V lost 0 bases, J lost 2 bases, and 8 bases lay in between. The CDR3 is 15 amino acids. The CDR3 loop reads CASSLEQGNTGELFF. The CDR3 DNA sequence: TGCGCCAGCAGCTTGGAACAGGGAAACACCGGGGAGCTGTTTTTT.

The CDR3 sequence: CASSQGGGAVASGRITGELFF. In DNA, the CDR3 is TGTGCCAGCAGCCAAGGAGGGGGGGCCGTAGCTAGCGGGAGGATCACCGGGGAGCTGTTTTTT. This chain links TRBV4-2 with TRBJ2-2, with 11 bases that match TRBD2. Germline loops: CDR1 LGHNA, CDR2 YNFKEQ. The CDR3 runs to 21 residues. The V gene end was trimmed by 1 base and the J gene end by 4 bases; junction bases not matched to a gene: 17.

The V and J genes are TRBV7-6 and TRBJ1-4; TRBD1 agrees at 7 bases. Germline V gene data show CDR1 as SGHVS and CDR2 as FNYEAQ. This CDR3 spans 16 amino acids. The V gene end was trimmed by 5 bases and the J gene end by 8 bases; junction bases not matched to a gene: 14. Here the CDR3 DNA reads TGTGCCAGCAGCCCGACCCTGACAGGGTCAGGAGAAAAACTGTTTTTT. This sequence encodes CASSPTLTGSGEKLFF.

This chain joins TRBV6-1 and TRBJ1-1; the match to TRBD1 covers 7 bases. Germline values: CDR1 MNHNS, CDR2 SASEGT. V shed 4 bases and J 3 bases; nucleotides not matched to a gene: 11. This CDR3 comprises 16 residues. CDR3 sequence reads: CASSGGRQGIYTEAFF. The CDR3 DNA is TGTGCCAGCAGTGGGGGGCGACAGGGCATTTACACTGAAGCTTTCTTT.

The CDR3 coding sequence is TGCAGTGCCTTGGGAGGGGTGGGGCAGTTCTTC. Translation gives CSALGGVGQFF. The chain uses TRBV20-1 and TRBJ2-1; the match to TRBD2 covers 7 bases. V shed 6 bases, J shed 12 bases, and the junction held 8 bases outside the gene matches. The CDR3 is made up of 11 amino acids. Per the germline V gene, CDR1 is DFQATT and CDR2 is SNEGSKA (reference sequence).

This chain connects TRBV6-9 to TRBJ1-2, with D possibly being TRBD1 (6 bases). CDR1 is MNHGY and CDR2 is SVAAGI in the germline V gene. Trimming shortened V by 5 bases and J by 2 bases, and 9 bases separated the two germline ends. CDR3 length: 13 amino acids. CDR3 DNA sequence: TGTGCCAGCAGTGTCGGGACAAACTATGGCTACACCTTC. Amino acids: CASSVGTNYGYTF.

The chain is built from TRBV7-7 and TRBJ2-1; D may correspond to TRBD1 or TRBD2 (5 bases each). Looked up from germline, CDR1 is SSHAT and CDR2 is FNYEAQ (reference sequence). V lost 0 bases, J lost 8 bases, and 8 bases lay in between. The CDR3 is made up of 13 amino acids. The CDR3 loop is CASSLAQGDEQFF. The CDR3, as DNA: TGTGCCAGCAGCTTAGCGCAGGGAGATGAGCAGTTCTTC.

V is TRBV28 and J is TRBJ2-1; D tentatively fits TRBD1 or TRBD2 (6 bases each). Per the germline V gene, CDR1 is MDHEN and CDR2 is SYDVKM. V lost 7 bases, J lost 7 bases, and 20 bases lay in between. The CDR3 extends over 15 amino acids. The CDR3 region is CASNGPGRGGNEQFF. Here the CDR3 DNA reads TGTGCCAGCAACGGGCCTGGTCGAGGGGGGAATGAGCAGTTCTTC.